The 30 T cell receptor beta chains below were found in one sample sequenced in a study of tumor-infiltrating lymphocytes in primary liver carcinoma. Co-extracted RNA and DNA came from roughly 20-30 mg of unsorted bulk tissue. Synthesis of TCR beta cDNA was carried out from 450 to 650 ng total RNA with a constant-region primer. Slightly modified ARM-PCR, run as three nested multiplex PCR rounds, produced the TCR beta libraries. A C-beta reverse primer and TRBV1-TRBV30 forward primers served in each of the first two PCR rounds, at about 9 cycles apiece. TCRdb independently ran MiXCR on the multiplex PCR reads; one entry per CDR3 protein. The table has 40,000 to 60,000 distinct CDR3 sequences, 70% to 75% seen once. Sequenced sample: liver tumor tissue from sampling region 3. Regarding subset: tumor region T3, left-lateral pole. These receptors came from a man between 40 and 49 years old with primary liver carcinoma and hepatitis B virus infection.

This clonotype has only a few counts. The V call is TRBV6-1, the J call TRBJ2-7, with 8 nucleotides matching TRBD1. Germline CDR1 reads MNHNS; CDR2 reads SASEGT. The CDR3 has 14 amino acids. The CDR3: CANSDRGSSYEQYF. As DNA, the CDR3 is TGTGCTAACAGCGACAGGGGTAGCTCCTACGAGCAGTACTTC.

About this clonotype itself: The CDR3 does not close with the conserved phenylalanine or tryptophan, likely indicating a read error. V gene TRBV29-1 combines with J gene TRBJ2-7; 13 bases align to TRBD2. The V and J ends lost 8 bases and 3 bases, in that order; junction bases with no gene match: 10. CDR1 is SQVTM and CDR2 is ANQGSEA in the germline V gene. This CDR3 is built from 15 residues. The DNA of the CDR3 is TGCAGCCTTCGACTAGCGGGAGGTTCTCGCTACGAGCAGTACCTC. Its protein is CSLRLAGGSRYEQYL.

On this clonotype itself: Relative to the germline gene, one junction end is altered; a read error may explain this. The CDR3 loop reads CASNDHGENTQYF. The CDR3 DNA reads as TGTGCCAGCAATGATCACGGGGAAAACACTCAGTACTTC. The chain recombines TRBV6-1 with TRBJ2-4; tentative D call: TRBD2 (5 bases). Germline loops: CDR1 MNHNS, CDR2 SASEGT. The CDR3 spans 13 residues.

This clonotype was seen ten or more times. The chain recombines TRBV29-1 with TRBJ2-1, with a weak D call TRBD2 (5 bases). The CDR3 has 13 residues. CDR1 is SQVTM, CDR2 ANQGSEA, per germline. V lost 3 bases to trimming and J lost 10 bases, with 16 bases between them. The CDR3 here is CSVDGKSHREQFF. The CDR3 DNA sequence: TGCAGCGTTGACGGGAAGTCCCACAGAGAGCAGTTCTTC.

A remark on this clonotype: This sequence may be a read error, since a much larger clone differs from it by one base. DNA for the CDR3: TGCAGTGCTGCTACCGAGACTTCGGTCAATGAGCAGTTCTTC. Its translation: CSAATETSVNEQFF. The chain joins TRBV20-1 to TRBJ2-1, with no clear D. Trimming shortened V by 5 bases and J by 6 bases, and 17 bases separated the two germline ends. This CDR3 spans 14 amino acids. CDR1 and CDR2 (germline): DFQATT, SNEGSKA (reference sequence).

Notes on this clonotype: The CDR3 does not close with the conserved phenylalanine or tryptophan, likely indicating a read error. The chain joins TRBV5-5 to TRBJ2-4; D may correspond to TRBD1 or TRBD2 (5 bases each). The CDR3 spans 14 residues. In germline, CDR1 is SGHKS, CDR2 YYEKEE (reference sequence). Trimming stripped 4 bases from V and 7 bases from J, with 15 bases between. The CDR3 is CASSLEAGANIQYP. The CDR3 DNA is TGTGCCAGCAGCCTAGAGGCCGGGGCGAACATTCAGTACCCC.

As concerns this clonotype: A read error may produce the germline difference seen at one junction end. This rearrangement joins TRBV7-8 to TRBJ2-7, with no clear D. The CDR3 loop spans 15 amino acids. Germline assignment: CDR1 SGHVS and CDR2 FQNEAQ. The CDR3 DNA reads TGTGCCAGCAGCTTTTTATGGATGAGCTCCTACGAGCAATACTTC. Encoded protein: CASSFLWMSSYEQYF.

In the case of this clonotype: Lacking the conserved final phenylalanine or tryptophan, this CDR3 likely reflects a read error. The CDR3 spells CTSSFTPMSTEAFL. Here the CDR3 DNA reads TGTACCAGCAGTTTCACACCCATGAGCACTGAAGCTTTCTTA. This chain joins TRBV11-2 and TRBJ1-1, with D unresolved. In germline, CDR1 is SGHAT, CDR2 FQNNGV. The CDR3 has 14 residues.

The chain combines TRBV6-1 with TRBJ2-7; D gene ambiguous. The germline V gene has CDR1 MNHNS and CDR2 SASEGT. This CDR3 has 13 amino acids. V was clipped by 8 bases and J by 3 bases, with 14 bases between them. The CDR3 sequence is CASAEWAFYEQYF. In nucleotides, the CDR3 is TGTGCCAGCGCTGAATGGGCTTTCTACGAGCAGTACTTC.

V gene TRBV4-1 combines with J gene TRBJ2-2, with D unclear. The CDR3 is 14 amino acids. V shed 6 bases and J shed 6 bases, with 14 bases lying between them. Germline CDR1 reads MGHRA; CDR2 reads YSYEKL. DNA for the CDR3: TGCGCCAGCAGTCGCTCCACCGCGGCCGGGGAGCTGTTTTTT. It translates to CASSRSTAAGELFF.

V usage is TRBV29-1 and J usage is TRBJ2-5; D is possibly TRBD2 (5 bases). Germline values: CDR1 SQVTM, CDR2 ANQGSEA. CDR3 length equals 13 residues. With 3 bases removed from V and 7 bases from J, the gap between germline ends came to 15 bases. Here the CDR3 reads CSVDEITGGTQYF. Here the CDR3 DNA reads TGCAGCGTTGACGAGATAACTGGAGGGACCCAGTACTTC.

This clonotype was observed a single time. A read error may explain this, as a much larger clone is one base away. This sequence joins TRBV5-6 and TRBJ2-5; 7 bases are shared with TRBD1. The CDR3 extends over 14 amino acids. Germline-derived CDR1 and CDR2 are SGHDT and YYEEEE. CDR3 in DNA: TGTGCCAGCAGCAGACAGGGCGAGGGAGAGGCCCAGTACTTC. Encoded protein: CASSRQGEGEAQYF.

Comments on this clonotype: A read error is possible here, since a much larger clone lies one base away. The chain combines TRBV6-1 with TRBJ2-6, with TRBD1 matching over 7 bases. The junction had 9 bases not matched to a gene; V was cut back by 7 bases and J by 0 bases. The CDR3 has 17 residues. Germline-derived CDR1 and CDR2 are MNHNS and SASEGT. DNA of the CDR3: TGTGCCAGCAAGCGTAGACAGGGTTACTCTGGGGCCAACGTCCTGACTTTC. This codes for CASKRRQGYSGANVLTF.

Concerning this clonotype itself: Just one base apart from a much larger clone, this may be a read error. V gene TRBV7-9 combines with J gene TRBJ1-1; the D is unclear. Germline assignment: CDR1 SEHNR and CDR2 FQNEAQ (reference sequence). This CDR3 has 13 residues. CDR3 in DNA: TGTGCCAGCAGCCTCGTCGGCGGGGATGAAGTTCTCTTT. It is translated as CASSLVGGDEVLF.

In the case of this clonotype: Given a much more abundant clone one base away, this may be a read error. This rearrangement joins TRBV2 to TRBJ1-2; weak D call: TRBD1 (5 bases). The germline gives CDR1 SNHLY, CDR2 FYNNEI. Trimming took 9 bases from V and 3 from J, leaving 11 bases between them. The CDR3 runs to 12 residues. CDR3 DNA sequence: TGTGCCAGGAGGGGTTTCTACTATGGCTACACCTTC. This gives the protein CARRGFYYGYTF. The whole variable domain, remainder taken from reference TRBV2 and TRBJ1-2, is EPEVTQTPSHQVTQMGQEVILRCVPISNHLYFYWYRQILGQKVEFLVSFYNNEISEKSEIFDDQFSVERPDGSNFTLKIRSTKLEDSAMYFCARRGFYYGYTFGSGTRLTVV.

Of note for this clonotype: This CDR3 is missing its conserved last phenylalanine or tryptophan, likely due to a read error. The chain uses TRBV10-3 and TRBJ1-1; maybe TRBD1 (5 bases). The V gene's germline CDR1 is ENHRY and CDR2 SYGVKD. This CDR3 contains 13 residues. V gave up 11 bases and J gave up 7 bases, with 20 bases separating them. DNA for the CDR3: TGTGCCGCAGGGAGGGTGCAGAACCATGAAGCTTTCTAT. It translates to CAAGRVQNHEAFY.

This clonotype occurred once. The CDR3 DNA reads TGTGCCAGCTCACTCAGACAGGGGACTAGTTATTGGGAGCAGTTCTTC. Translated, it gives CASSLRQGTSYWEQFF. This sequence joins TRBV7-2 and TRBJ2-1; the D gene could be TRBD1 or TRBD2 (8 bases each). V was trimmed by 8 bases and J by 10 bases, leaving 27 bases between them. The CDR3 consists of 16 residues. Per the germline V gene, CDR1 is SGHTA and CDR2 is FQGNSA.

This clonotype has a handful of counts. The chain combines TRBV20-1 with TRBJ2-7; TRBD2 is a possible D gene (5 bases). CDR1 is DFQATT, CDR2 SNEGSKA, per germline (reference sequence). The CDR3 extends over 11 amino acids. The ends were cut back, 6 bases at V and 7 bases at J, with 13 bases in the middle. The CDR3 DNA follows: TGCAGTGCAGAACTAGGGATGGAGCAGTACTTC. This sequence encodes CSAELGMEQYF.

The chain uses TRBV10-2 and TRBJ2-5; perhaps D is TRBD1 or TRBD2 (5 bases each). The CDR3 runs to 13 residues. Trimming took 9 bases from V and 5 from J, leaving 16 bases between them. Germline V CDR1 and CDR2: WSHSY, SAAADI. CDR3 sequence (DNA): TGCGCCAGAAGGGATCAGGGCGGGGAGACCCAGTACTTC. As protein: CARRDQGGETQYF.

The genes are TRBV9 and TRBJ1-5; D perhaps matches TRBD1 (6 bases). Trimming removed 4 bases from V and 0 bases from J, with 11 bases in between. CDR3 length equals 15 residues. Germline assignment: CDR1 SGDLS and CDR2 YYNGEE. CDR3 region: CASSPTGFSNQPQHF. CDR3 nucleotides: TGTGCCAGCAGCCCCACAGGGTTTAGCAATCAGCCCCAGCATTTT. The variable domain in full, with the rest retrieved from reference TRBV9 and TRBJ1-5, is DSGVTQTPKHLITATGQRVTLRCSPRSGDLSVYWYQQSLDQGLQFLIQYYNGEERAKGNILERFSAQQFPDLHSELNLSSLELGDSALYFCASSPTGFSNQPQHFGDGTRLSIL.

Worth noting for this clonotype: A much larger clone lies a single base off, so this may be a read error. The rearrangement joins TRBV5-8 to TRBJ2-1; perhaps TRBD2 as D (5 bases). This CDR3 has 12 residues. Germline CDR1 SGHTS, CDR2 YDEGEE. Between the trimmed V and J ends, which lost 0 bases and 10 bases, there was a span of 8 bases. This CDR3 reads CASSLGECEQFF. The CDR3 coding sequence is TGTGCCAGCAGCTTGGGGGAGTGCGAGCAGTTCTTC.

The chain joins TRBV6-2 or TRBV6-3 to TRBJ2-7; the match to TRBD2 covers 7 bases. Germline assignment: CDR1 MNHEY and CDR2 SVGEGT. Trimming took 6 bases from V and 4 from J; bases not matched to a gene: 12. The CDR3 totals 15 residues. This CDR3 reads CASRRKRDLTYEQYF. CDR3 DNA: TGTGCCAGCAGACGCAAGCGGGATCTAACATACGAGCAGTACTTC.

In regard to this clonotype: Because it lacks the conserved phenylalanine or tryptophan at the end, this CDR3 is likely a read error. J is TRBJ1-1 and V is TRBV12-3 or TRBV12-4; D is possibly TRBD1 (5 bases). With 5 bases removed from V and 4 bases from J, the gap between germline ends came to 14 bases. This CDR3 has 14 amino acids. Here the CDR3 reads CASSPQQDSTEAFY. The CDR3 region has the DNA TGTGCCAGCAGTCCCCAACAGGATAGCACTGAAGCTTTCTAC.

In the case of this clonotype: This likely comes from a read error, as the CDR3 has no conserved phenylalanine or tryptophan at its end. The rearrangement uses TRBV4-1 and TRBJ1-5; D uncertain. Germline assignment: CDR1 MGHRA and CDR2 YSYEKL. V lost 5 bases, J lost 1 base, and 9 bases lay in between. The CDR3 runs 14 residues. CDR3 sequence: CASSASLSNQPQHY. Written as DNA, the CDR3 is TGCGCCAGCAGCGCCTCATTAAGCAATCAGCCCCAGCATTAT.

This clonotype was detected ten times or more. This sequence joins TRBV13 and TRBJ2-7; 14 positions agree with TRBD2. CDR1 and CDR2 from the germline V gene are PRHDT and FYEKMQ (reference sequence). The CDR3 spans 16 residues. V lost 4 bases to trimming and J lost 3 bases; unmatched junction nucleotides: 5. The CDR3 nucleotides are TGTGCCAGCAGCTCTGACGGGACTAGCGGGAGCTACGAGCAGTACTTC. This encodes CASSSDGTSGSYEQYF. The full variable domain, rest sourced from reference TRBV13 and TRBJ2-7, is AAGVIQSPRHLIKEKRETATLKCYPIPRHDTVYWYQQGPGQDPQFLISFYEKMQSDKGSIPDRFSAQQFSDYHSELNMSSLELGDSALYFCASSSDGTSGSYEQYFGPGTRLTVT.

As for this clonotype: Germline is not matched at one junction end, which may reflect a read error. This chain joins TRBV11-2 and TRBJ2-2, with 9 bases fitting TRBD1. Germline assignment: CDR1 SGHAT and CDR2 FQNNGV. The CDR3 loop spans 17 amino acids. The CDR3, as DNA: TGTCCCAGTAGCTTTGATCGGGACAGGGTCGGCACCGGGGGGCTGTTTTTT. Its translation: CPSSFDRDRVGTGGLFF.

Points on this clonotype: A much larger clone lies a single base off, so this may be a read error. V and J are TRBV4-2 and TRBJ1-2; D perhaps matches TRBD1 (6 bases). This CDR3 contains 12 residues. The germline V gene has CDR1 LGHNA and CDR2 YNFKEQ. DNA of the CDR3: TGTGTCAGCAGCCCTTTACAGGGCGGCTACACCTTC. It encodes CVSSPLQGGYTF.

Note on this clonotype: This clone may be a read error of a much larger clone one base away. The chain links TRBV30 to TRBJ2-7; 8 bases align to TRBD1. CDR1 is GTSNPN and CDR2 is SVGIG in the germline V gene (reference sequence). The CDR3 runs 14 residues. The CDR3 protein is CSWSLDRVSYEQYF. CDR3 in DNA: TGTTCCTGGAGTTTGGACAGGGTCTCCTACGAGCAGTACTTC.

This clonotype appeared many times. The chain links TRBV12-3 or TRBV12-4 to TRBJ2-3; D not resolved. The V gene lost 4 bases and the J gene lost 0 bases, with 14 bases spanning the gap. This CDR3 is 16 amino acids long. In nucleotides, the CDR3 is TGTGCCAGCAGTTCTCCCGGACGCGCTAGCACAGATACGCAGTATTTT. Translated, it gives CASSSPGRASTDTQYF.

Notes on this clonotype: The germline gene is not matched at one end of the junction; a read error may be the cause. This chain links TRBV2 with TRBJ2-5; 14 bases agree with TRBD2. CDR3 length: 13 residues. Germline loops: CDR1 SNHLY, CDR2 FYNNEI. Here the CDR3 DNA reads TGTGCCAGCACGGGACTAGCGGGAGAGACCCTGTACTTC. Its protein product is CASTGLAGETLYF.